The 19 T cell receptor beta chains below were found in one sample sequenced in a study of blood T cell repertoires in COVID-19. The data were produced by immunoSEQ multiplex PCR, yet TCRdb's version contains in-frame clones alone and is incomplete. The table includes under 80,000 clones, roughly 77% detected once. Specimen: peripheral blood. The receptors here all came from a human donor in a cohort sampled during active COVID-19.

V and J are TRBV2 and TRBJ1-2; possible D gene TRBD1, 6 bases. The CDR3 is 12 amino acids. Between the trimmed V and J ends, which lost 8 bases and 6 bases, there was a span of 13 bases. Germline V gene data show CDR1 as SNHLY and CDR2 as FYNNEI. The CDR3 loop reads CASHYRANGYTF. The CDR3 DNA reads TGTGCCAGCCACTACAGGGCCAATGGCTACACCTTC.

This chain links TRBV3-1 (or the pseudogene TRBV3-2) with TRBJ2-7, with D tentatively TRBD2 (5 bases). Germline V gives CDR1 LGHDT, CDR2 YNNKEL (reference sequence). This CDR3 has 13 amino acids. Trimming cost V 3 bases and J 3 bases, with 9 bases left between them. DNA for the CDR3: TGTGCCAGCAGCCAGGCCGGGGACTACGAGCAGTACTTC. Its protein product is CASSQAGDYEQYF.

The V gene is TRBV19, the J gene TRBJ2-3; TRBD2 matches 14 bases. Germline trimming cut 4 bases from V and 4 bases from J; bases unmatched to any gene: 7. This CDR3 contains 17 residues. CDR1 is LNHDA, CDR2 SQIVND, per germline (reference sequence). The CDR3 region is CASSNPGTSGSADTQYF. In DNA form, the CDR3 reads TGTGCCAGTAGTAATCCCGGGACTAGCGGGAGCGCAGATACGCAGTATTTT.

The chain carries TRBV9 and TRBJ2-5, with 14 bases identical to TRBD2. Trimming took 0 bases from V and 1 from J; bases not matched to a gene: 8. Germline V gene sequence: CDR1 SGDLS, CDR2 YYNGEE. The CDR3 has 19 residues. CDR3 loop: CASSVGTSGRWRFQETQYF. The DNA for the CDR3 is TGTGCCAGCAGCGTAGGGACTAGCGGGAGGTGGCGGTTCCAAGAGACCCAGTACTTC.

The J gene is TRBJ1-2, the V gene TRBV9; 7 nucleotides match TRBD1. This CDR3 comprises 16 residues. V lost 0 bases, J lost 6 bases, and 11 bases stayed unmatched. Germline CDR1 reads SGDLS; CDR2 reads YYNGEE. The CDR3 nucleotides are TGTGCCAGCAGCGTAGCTGGAAGGGGGCGAGGAAATGGCTACACCTTC. It specifies CASSVAGRGRGNGYTF.

V usage is TRBV28 and J usage is TRBJ2-3; TRBD2 agrees at 13 bases. V lost 3 bases, J lost 2 bases, and 14 bases stayed unmatched. This CDR3 spans 20 amino acids. CDR1 is MDHEN, CDR2 SYDVKM, per germline. The CDR3 DNA sequence: TGTGCCAGCAGTTTTTCCCCTCCCGGACTAGCGGGAGCGTCCACAGATACGCAGTATTTT. Translation: CASSFSPPGLAGASTDTQYF.

The CDR3 coding sequence is TGTGCCAGCAGCCTAAGCGGGGGGCGATCCACTGAAGCTTTCTTT. Amino acid sequence: CASSLSGGRSTEAFF. The V and J genes are TRBV27 and TRBJ1-1; tentative D call: TRBD1 (6 bases). The CDR3 sequence is 15 residues long. Germline V gives CDR1 MNHEY, CDR2 SMNVEV (reference sequence). V was cut by 6 bases and J by 4 bases, with 18 bases left in between.

The V gene is TRBV10-3, the J gene TRBJ2-1; no clear D gene. This CDR3 is 15 amino acids long. Trimming removed 3 bases at V and 4 bases at J, with 13 bases between. Germline values: CDR1 ENHRY, CDR2 SYGVKD. The CDR3 loop is CAISEDERRYNEQFF. The CDR3 DNA follows: TGTGCCATCAGTGAAGACGAGCGAAGGTACAATGAGCAGTTCTTC.

The chain joins TRBV6-2 or TRBV6-3 to TRBJ2-2, with no clear D. Between the trimmed V and J ends, which lost 5 bases and 1 base, there was a span of 8 bases. CDR1 and CDR2 (germline): MNHEY, SVGEGT. This CDR3 has 14 residues. In nucleotides, the CDR3 is TGTGCCAGCAGTAAGTCACAGAACACCGGGGAGCTGTTTTTT. Protein sequence: CASSKSQNTGELFF.

J is TRBJ1-4 and V is TRBV5-1, with 8 bases matching TRBD1. V trimming: 3 bases; J trimming: 8 bases; junction bases outside the gene matches: 9. This CDR3 contains 15 residues. Germline V gene lookup returns CDR1 SGHRS and CDR2 YFSETQ. The chain's CDR3 is CASSSPTGDGEKLFF. The CDR3 DNA sequence: TGCGCCAGCAGCTCGCCGACAGGGGATGGAGAAAAACTGTTTTTT.

The J gene is TRBJ2-7, the V gene TRBV11-1, with TRBD2 matching over 11 bases. The CDR3 has 16 residues. In germline, CDR1 is SGHAT, CDR2 FQDESV (reference sequence). J was trimmed by 2 bases and V by 1 base; bases with no gene match: 4. The chain's CDR3 is CASSLETSGAPYEQYF. In DNA, the CDR3 is TGTGCCAGCAGCTTAGAGACTAGCGGGGCGCCCTACGAGCAGTACTTC.

The rearrangement joins TRBV9 to TRBJ2-7; a possible D gene is TRBD1 (7 bases). Looked up from germline, CDR1 is SGDLS and CDR2 is YYNGEE. CDR3 length equals 14 residues. V gave up 4 bases and J gave up 2 bases, with 13 bases separating them. The CDR3 coding sequence is TGTGCCAGCAGCCCGGCAGGGGGGCCCTACGAGCAGTACTTC. It is translated as CASSPAGGPYEQYF.

A word on this clone: At one end, the junction sequence differs from germline, possibly due to a read error. The chain couples TRBV6-2 or TRBV6-3 to TRBJ2-7; 8 bases map to TRBD2. The germline V gene encodes CDR1 MNHEY and CDR2 SVGEGT. This CDR3 contains 14 residues. The CDR3 reads CASSYSAPAAGGVF. In DNA form, the CDR3 reads TGTGCCAGCAGTTACTCCGCCCCGGCGGCGGGAGGAGTTTTC.

The chain links TRBV7-3 to TRBJ2-7; TRBD2 is a possible D gene (5 bases). The CDR3 covers 14 residues. Germline-derived CDR1 and CDR2 are SGHTA and FQGTGA. Trimming left V 1 base short and J 4 bases short, with 11 bases between. The CDR3 bases are TGTGCCAGCAGCTTAATCCCGGGGTCATACGAGCAGTACTTC. It codes for CASSLIPGSYEQYF. The variable domain in full, with the rest retrieved from reference TRBV7-3 and TRBJ2-7, is GAGVSQTPSNKVTEKGKYVELRCDPISGHTALYWYRQSLGQGPEFLIYFQGTGAADDSGLPNDRFFAVRPEGSVSTLKIQRTERGDSAVYLCASSLIPGSYEQYFGPGTRLTVT.

V is TRBV25-1 and J is TRBJ2-7, with D perhaps matching TRBD1 (6 bases). The CDR3 is 16 residues long. CDR1 MGHDK and CDR2 SYGVNS come from the germline V gene. Trimming stripped 3 bases from V and 0 bases from J, with 15 bases between. The CDR3 DNA follows: TGTGCCAGCAGTGAGACAGTTACAGGGAGCTCCTACGAGCAGTACTTC. This sequence encodes CASSETVTGSSYEQYF.

The chain joins TRBV5-1 to TRBJ2-7; a possible D gene is TRBD1 (9 bases). Trimming pared 4 bases from V and 11 bases from J, leaving 28 bases between. The CDR3 covers 16 residues. Germline V gene lookup returns CDR1 SGHRS and CDR2 YFSETQ. CDR3 residues: CASSKEGQGQLSGKYF. The CDR3 DNA reads as TGCGCCAGCAGCAAAGAGGGACAGGGACAACTTAGCGGGAAGTACTTC.

The chain joins TRBV7-9 to TRBJ1-2, with TRBD1 as a possible D gene (6 bases). The CDR3 runs 16 residues. V was pared by 0 bases and J by 2 bases, with 13 bases between. Germline V gene lookup returns CDR1 SEHNR and CDR2 FQNEAQ (reference sequence). The CDR3 coding sequence is TGTGCCAGCAGCTTAGCGAGGGGGTCCGGGAACTATGGCTACACCTTC. Its protein is CASSLARGSGNYGYTF.

This clone was recorded at least ten times. The J gene is TRBJ2-1, the V gene TRBV7-3; D is undetermined. The CDR3 has 13 residues. Trimming removed 4 bases from V and 8 bases from J, with 12 bases in between. Germline V lookup: CDR1 SGHTA, CDR2 FQGTGA. CDR3 sequence (DNA): TGTGCCAGCAGCTCCGATACTACACATGAGCAGTTCTTC. Translation gives CASSSDTTHEQFF. The whole variable domain, remainder taken from reference TRBV7-3 and TRBJ2-1, is GAGVSQTPSNKVTEKGKYVELRCDPISGHTALYWYRQSLGQGPEFLIYFQGTGAADDSGLPNDRFFAVRPEGSVSTLKIQRTERGDSAVYLCASSSDTTHEQFFGPGTRLTVL.

The gene calls are TRBV11-3 and TRBJ1-1; D remains ambiguous. CDR3 length: 12 residues. Germline values: CDR1 SGHNT, CDR2 YENEEA. Trimming left V 4 bases short and J 11 bases short, with 14 bases between. CDR3 nucleotide sequence: TGTGCCAGCAGCTCGCCCAGAGGAGTTGCTTTCTTT. Encoded protein: CASSSPRGVAFF.